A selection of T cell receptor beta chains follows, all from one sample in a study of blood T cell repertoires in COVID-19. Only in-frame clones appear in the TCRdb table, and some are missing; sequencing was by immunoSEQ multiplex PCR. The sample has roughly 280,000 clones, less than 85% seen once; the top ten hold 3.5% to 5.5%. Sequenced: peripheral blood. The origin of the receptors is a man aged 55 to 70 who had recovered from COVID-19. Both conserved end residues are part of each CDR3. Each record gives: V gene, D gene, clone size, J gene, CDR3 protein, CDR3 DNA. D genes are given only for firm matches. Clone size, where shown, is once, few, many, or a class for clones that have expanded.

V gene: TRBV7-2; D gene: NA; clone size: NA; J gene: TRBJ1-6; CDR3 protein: CASSSSQANSPLHF; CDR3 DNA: TGTGCCAGCAGCTCTTCCCAGGCCAATTCACCCCTCCACTTT
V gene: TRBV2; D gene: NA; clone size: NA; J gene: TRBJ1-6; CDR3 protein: CASSFNRVSGPSKSSYNSPLHF; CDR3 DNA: TGTGCCAGCAGTTTCAACAGGGTATCTGGGCCATCAAAGAGCTCCTATAATTCACCCCTCCACTTT
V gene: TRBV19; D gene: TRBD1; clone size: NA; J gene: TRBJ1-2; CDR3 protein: CASVDRGDLTNYGYTF; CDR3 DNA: TGTGCCAGTGTAGACAGGGGCGATTTGACGAACTATGGCTACACCTTC
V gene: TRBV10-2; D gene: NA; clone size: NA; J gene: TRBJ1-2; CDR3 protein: CASRPVPTEYGYTF; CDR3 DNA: TGCGCCAGCAGGCCAGTCCCGACAGAGTATGGCTACACCTTC
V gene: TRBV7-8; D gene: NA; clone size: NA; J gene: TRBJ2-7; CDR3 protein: CASSFDWLAHEQYF; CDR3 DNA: TGTGCCAGCAGCTTTGATTGGTTAGCTCACGAGCAGTACTTC
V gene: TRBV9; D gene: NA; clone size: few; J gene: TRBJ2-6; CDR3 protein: CASSAVSGANVLTF; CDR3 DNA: TGTGCCAGCAGCGCAGTCTCTGGGGCCAACGTCCTGACTTTC
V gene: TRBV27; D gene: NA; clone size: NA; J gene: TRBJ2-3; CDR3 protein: CASSLRGLKPDTQYF; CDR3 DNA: TGTGCCAGCAGTTTACGGGGACTCAAACCCGATACGCAGTATTTT
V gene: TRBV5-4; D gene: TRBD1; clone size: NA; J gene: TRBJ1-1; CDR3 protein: CASGQGSTEAFF; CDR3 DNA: TGTGCCAGCGGACAGGGATCCACTGAAGCTTTCTTT
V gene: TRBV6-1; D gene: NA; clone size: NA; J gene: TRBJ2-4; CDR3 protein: CASSDWRQIIAKNIQYF; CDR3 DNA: TGTGCCAGCAGTGACTGGCGACAAATTATAGCCAAAAACATTCAGTACTTC
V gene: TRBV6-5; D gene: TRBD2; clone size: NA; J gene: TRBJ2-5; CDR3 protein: CASSIVAGYQETQYF; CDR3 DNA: TGTGCCAGCAGTATAGTAGCGGGGTACCAAGAGACCCAGTACTTC
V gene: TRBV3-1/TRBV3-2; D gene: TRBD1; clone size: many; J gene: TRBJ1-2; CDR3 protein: CASSPRDRGGGYTF; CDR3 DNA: TGTGCCAGCAGCCCCCGGGACAGGGGAGGCGGCTACACCTTC
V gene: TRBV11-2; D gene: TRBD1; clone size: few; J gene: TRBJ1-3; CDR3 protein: CASSSGQGNTIYF; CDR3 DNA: TGTGCCAGCAGCTCGGGACAGGGAAACACCATATATTTT
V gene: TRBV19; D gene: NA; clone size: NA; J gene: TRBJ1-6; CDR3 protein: CASSPLGQYYNSPLHF; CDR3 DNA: TGTGCCAGTAGTCCGCTAGGACAGTATTATAATTCACCCCTCCACTTT
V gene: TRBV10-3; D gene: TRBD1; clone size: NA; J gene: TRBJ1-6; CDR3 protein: CAISEAATGKNPSYNSPLHF; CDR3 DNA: TGTGCCATCAGTGAGGCCGCGACAGGGAAAAACCCCTCCTATAATTCACCCCTCCACTTT
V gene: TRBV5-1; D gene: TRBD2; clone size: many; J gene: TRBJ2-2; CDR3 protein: CASSSRILASGGSNTGELFF; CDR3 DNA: TGCGCCAGCAGCTCAAGGATTTTGGCTAGCGGGGGATCGAACACCGGGGAGCTGTTTTTT
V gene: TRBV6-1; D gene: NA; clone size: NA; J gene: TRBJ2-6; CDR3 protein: CASSERGTAGANVLTF; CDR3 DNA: TGTGCCAGCAGTGAAAGGGGAACGGCTGGGGCCAACGTCCTGACTTTC
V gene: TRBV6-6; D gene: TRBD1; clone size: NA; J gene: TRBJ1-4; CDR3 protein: CASRGRGRGEKLFF; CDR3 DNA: TGTGCCAGCAGGGGAAGGGGGCGAGGGGAAAAACTGTTTTTT
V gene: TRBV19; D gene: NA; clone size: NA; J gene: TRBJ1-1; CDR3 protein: CASTLNTEAFF; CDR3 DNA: TGTGCCAGTACTCTGAACACTGAAGCTTTCTTT
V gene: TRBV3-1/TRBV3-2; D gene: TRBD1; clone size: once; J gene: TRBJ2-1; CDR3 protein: CASSRTGHNEQFF; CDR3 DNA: TGTGCCAGCAGCCGGACAGGGCATAATGAGCAGTTCTTC
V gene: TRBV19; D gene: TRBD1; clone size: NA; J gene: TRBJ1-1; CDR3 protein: CASSIGPDRSNTEAFF; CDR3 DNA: TGTGCCAGTAGTATAGGCCCGGACAGGTCGAACACTGAAGCTTTCTTT
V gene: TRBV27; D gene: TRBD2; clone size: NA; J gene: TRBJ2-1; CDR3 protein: CASSGTSSYNEQFF; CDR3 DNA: TGTGCCAGCAGTGGGACTAGCTCCTACAATGAGCAGTTCTTC
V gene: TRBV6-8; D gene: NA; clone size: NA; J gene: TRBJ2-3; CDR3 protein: CASSYRRGRLVPSTDTQYF; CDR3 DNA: TGTGCCAGCAGTTACAGGAGGGGCCGACTAGTTCCTAGCACAGATACGCAGTATTTT
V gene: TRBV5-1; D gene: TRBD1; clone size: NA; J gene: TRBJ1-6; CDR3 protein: CASSPTGERITSPLHF; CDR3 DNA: TGCGCCAGCAGCCCGACAGGGGAGAGAATTACTTCACCCCTCCACTTT
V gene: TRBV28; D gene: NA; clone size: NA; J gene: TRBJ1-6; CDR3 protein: CASSPPGFSPLHF; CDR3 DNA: TGTGCCAGCAGTCCCCCAGGGTTCTCACCCCTCCACTTT
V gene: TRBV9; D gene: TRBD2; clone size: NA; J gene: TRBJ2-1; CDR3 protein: CASSVRRLAGGFEQFF; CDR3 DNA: TGTGCCAGCAGCGTAAGGAGACTAGCGGGAGGTTTTGAGCAGTTCTTC